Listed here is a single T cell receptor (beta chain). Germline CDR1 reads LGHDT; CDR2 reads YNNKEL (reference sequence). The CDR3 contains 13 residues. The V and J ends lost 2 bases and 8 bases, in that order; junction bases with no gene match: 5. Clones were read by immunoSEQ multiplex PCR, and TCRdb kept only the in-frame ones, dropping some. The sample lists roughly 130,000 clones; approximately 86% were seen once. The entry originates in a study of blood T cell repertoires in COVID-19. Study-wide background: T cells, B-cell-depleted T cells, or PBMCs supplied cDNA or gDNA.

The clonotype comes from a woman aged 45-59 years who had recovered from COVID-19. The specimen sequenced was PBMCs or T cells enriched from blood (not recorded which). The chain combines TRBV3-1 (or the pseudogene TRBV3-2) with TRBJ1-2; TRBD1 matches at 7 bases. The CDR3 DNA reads TGTGCCAGCAGCCAACCAACAGGGGACGGCTACACCTTC. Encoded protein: CASSQPTGDGYTF.